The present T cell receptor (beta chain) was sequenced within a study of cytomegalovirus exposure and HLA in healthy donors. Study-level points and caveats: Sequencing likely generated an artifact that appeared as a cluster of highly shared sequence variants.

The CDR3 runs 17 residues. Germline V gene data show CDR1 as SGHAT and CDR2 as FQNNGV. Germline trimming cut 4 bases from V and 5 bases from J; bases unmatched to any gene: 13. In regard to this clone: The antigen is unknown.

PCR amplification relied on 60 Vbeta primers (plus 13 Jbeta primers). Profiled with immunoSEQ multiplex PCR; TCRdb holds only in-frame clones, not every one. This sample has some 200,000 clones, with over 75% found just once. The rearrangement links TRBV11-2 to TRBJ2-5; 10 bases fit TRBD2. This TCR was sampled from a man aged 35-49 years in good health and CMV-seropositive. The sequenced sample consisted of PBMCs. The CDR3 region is CASSSPVSGGAWETQYF. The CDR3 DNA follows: TGTGCCAGCAGCTCCCCCGTGAGCGGGGGGGCCTGGGAGACCCAGTACTTC.